Following are 8 T cell receptor beta chains from one sample sequenced in a study of blood T cell repertoires in COVID-19. This table comes from immunoSEQ multiplex PCR, and its TCRdb copy is limited to in-frame clones, with some not included. The sample consists of about 200,000 clones, over 80% of them appearing once. Sequencing was done on a sample of PBMCs or T cells enriched from blood (not recorded which). The receptors were gathered from a man aged 25 to 45 who had recovered from COVID-19.

By its share, this clone is medium-sized (0.01 to 0.1%). The rearrangement uses TRBV4-1 and TRBJ2-3, with 8 bases fitting TRBD1. CDR1 MGHRA and CDR2 YSYEKL come from the germline V gene. V was clipped by 4 bases and J by 4 bases; unmatched bases: 1. CDR3 length: 13 amino acids. CDR3 DNA: TGCGCCAGCAGCCCACAGGGGGCAGATACGCAGTATTTT. This encodes CASSPQGADTQYF.

The J gene is TRBJ1-4, the V gene TRBV5-6; 7 bases map to TRBD1. Trimming removed 0 bases from V and 7 bases from J; junction bases left unmatched: 6. Germline loops: CDR1 SGHDT, CDR2 YYEEEE. The CDR3 has 15 residues. In DNA, the CDR3 is TGTGCCAGCAGCTTGGCGTTGACAGGGAGTGAAAAACTGTTTTTT. Translating gives CASSLALTGSEKLFF.

V gene TRBV28 combines with J gene TRBJ2-1, with 11 bases that match TRBD2. V lost 8 bases, J lost 2 bases, and 17 bases stayed unmatched. This CDR3 comprises 19 residues. From germline, CDR1 is MDHEN and CDR2 SYDVKM. The CDR3 bases are TGTGCCAGCGCCCCTGCTCGTAGCGGGAGGGCCGGAGCCTACAATGAGCAGTTCTTC. It codes for CASAPARSGRAGAYNEQFF.

This clone was counted many times. The chain is built from TRBV6-2 or TRBV6-3 and TRBJ2-1; 7 bases map to TRBD2. V trimming: 5 bases; J trimming: 4 bases; junction bases outside the gene matches: 8. The CDR3 sequence is 15 residues long. The germline V gene has CDR1 MNHEY and CDR2 SVGEGT. The CDR3 DNA sequence: TGTGCCAGCAGTAGCGGACTAGATGGTTACAATGAGCAGTTCTTC. Translated: CASSSGLDGYNEQFF.

The rearrangement links TRBV5-1 to TRBJ2-2; the D gene is possibly TRBD2 (6 bases). CDR1 is SGHRS, CDR2 YFSETQ, per germline. The CDR3 extends over 14 amino acids. With 5 bases removed from V and 2 bases from J, the gap between germline ends came to 10 bases. CDR3 loop: CASSRGLNTGELFF. CDR3 nucleotide sequence: TGCGCCAGCAGTCGGGGACTCAACACCGGGGAGCTGTTTTTT.

The chain has TRBV7-9 and TRBJ2-7; 9 positions match TRBD1. After removal of 3 bases from V and 4 bases from J, the junction contained 4 bases not matched to a gene. The CDR3 spans 14 residues. CDR1 SEHNR and CDR2 FQNEAQ come from the germline V gene (reference sequence). The CDR3 protein is CASSFTGQGYEQYF. The CDR3 nucleotides read TGTGCCAGCAGCTTTACGGGACAGGGTTACGAGCAGTACTTC.

The rearrangement joins TRBV24-1 to TRBJ1-1; TRBD1 matches at 8 bases. V lost 5 bases to trimming and J lost 10 bases; unmatched junction nucleotides: 2. The CDR3 spans 11 residues. CDR1 KGHDR and CDR2 SFDVKD come from the germline V gene. DNA for the CDR3: TGTGCCACCAGTGGAGACAGGGGAGCTTTCTTT. Protein product: CATSGDRGAFF.

The J gene is TRBJ2-1, the V gene TRBV14, with TRBD2 identical over 12 bases. J was trimmed by 7 bases and V by 3 bases; bases with no gene match: 10. This CDR3 comprises 17 residues. Germline CDR1 SGHDN, CDR2 FVKESK. CDR3 nucleotides: TGTGCCAGCAGCCACTTCTCTAGCGGGAGGGCGGGGAATGAGCAGTTCTTC. This gives the protein CASSHFSSGRAGNEQFF.